Following are 26 T cell receptor beta chains from one sample sequenced in a study of T cells in Graves' hyperthyroidism and ophthalmopathy. RNA transcripts provided the source from which TCR beta CDR3 regions were amplified. TCR CDR3 regions were first amplified by RT-PCR with HTBI primers. TCRdb called the multiplex PCR reads again in MiXCR, with one record for every CDR3 protein. The repertoire has about 760,000 distinct CDR3 sequences, approximately 40% of them found once; the top ten carry 31%. The sequenced material came from blood. These receptor sequences come from a woman in her forties with Graves' hyperthyroidism.

This clonotype was seen just once. No conserved phenylalanine or tryptophan ends this CDR3, so it is likely a read error. The J gene is TRBJ1-2, the V gene TRBV11-3, with D perhaps matching TRBD1 (6 bases). The CDR3 is 13 amino acids. V was trimmed by 5 bases and J by 4 bases, leaving 11 bases between them. From germline, CDR1 is SGHNT and CDR2 YENEEA. The CDR3 protein is CASSQVDSYGYTS. DNA for the CDR3: TGTGCCAGCAGCCAAGTGGACAGCTATGGCTACACCTCC.

DNA for the CDR3: TGTGCCAGCAGCCTCGGACGGCTTAATGAAAAACTGTTTTTT. Encoded protein: CASSLGRLNEKLFF. The J gene is TRBJ1-4, the V gene TRBV7-2; D gene unclear. Trimming removed 5 bases from V and 4 bases from J, with 11 bases in between. The V gene's germline CDR1 is SGHTA and CDR2 FQGNSA. The CDR3 is 14 amino acids.

Comments on this clonotype: A junction end diverges from the germline sequence, so it may reflect a read error. The chain combines TRBV19 with TRBJ1-1, with D uncertain. The length of the CDR3 is 14 residues. Germline CDR1 and CDR2: LNHDA and SQIVND (reference sequence). In nucleotides, the CDR3 is TGTCCCAGTAGTATAGAGACCGGGAACACTGAAGCTTTCTTT. It yields the protein CPSSIETGNTEAFF.

The rearrangement links TRBV14 to TRBJ1-2, with D tentatively TRBD1 (5 bases). Germline assignment: CDR1 SGHDN and CDR2 FVKESK. CDR3 length: 14 residues. Trimming pared 1 base from V and 8 bases from J, leaving 14 bases between. Written as DNA, the CDR3 is TGTGCCAGCAGCCAAGCACGGGAAGGGGAAGGCTACACCTTC. As protein: CASSQAREGEGYTF.

At least ten counts were recorded for this clonotype. V and J are TRBV20-1 and TRBJ2-5; D unclear. There are 14 residues in the CDR3. The V gene's germline CDR1 is DFQATT and CDR2 SNEGSKA (reference sequence). Trimming removed 0 bases from V and 5 bases from J, with 13 bases in between. The CDR3 loop is CSARDQSARETQYF. Written as DNA, the CDR3 is TGCAGTGCTAGAGATCAGAGCGCAAGGGAGACCCAGTACTTC.

As regards this clonotype: Possible read error: a much larger clone is one base away. The gene calls are TRBV12-5 and TRBJ1-1; TRBD1 aligns across 12 bases. CDR3 length equals 14 residues. Germline values: CDR1 LGHNT, CDR2 FRNRAP. The CDR3 nucleotides read TGTGCCAGCAAATTCGGGACAGGGGGCGCCGGAGCTTTCTTT. Protein: CASKFGTGGAGAFF.

This clonotype has a count of ten or more. The chain is built from TRBV7-2 and TRBJ1-2, with 8 bases identical to TRBD1. V dropped 5 bases and J dropped 4; count of bases not matched to a gene: 9. This CDR3 contains 15 residues. Germline V CDR1 and CDR2: SGHTA, FQGNSA. The CDR3 DNA sequence: TGTGCCAGCAGCGAATATAACAGGGGGGCCTATGGCTACACCTTC. Amino acids: CASSEYNRGAYGYTF.

This clonotype has just a few counts. V gene TRBV12-3 or TRBV12-4 combines with J gene TRBJ2-7; 10 bases are shared with TRBD2. This CDR3 is 14 amino acids long. The V and J ends lost 6 bases and 4 bases, in that order; junction bases with no gene match: 6. Here the CDR3 DNA reads TGTGCCAGCAGCCTCACTAGCGGGATGTACGAGCAGTACTTC. Amino acid sequence: CASSLTSGMYEQYF.

The rearrangement uses TRBV7-2 and TRBJ2-3, with 9 bases identical to TRBD2. The CDR3 totals 16 residues. Looked up from germline, CDR1 is SGHTA and CDR2 is FQGNSA. After removal of 1 base from V and 2 bases from J, the junction contained 4 bases not matched to a gene. CDR3 in DNA: TGTGCCAGCAGCTTAGATCTAGCGGGGTACACAGATACGCAGTATTTT. Protein sequence: CASSLDLAGYTDTQYF. Filled out from reference TRBV7-2 and TRBJ2-3, the complete variable domain reads GAGVSQSPSNKVTEKGKDVELRCDPISGHTALYWYRQSLGQGLEFLIYFQGNSAPDKSGLPSDRFSAERTGGSVSTLTIQRTQQEDSAVYLCASSLDLAGYTDTQYFGPGTRLTVL.

Points on this clonotype: This CDR3 fails to terminate in the conserved phenylalanine or tryptophan, so it likely reflects a read error. The rearrangement uses TRBV5-1 and TRBJ2-5, with D maybe TRBD2 (6 bases). CDR1 and CDR2 (germline): SGHRS, YFSETQ. The CDR3 totals 17 residues. V dropped 1 base and J dropped 3 bases, with 19 bases sitting between them. The CDR3 coding sequence is TGCGCCAGCAGCTTGCCGAACCCGGGACTCCTAAAAGAGACCCAGTACCTC. This codes for CASSLPNPGLLKETQYL.

This clonotype was observed many times. The chain couples TRBV9 to TRBJ2-5; TRBD1 matches at 7 bases. The length of the CDR3 is 15 residues. CDR1 is SGDLS, CDR2 YYNGEE, per germline. Trimming took 3 bases from V and 5 from J; bases not matched to a gene: 10. The DNA of the CDR3 is TGTGCCAGCAGCGGAATGACAGGGCTGCGGGAGACCCAGTACTTC. The encoded protein is CASSGMTGLRETQYF.

CDR3 region: CAISESGSQETQYF. The CDR3 DNA reads as TGTGCCATCAGTGAGAGTGGGAGCCAAGAGACCCAGTACTTC. The chain links TRBV10-3 to TRBJ2-5; D possibly corresponds to TRBD2 (5 bases). Germline CDR1 reads ENHRY; CDR2 reads SYGVKD. This CDR3 region has 14 residues. The V and J ends lost 2 bases and 1 base respectively, with 8 bases between them.

In this sample, this clonotype turned up once. Without the conserved terminal phenylalanine or tryptophan, this CDR3 likely stems from a read error. This chain joins TRBV20-1 and TRBJ1-2; a possible D gene is TRBD1 (6 bases). Germline V gene sequence: CDR1 DFQATT, CDR2 SNEGSKA (reference sequence). V was trimmed by 1 base and J by 8 bases, leaving 8 bases between them. CDR3 length: 11 residues. The CDR3 is CSARAQGGYTV. CDR3 nucleotide sequence: TGCAGTGCTAGAGCCCAGGGGGGCTACACCGTC.

This clonotype has more than one count but fewer than ten. The junction does not match germline at one end; this may be a read error. The rearrangement joins TRBV5-4 to TRBJ1-4; 11 bases map to TRBD1. The CDR3 loop spans 16 amino acids. Germline V gives CDR1 SGHNT, CDR2 YYREEE (reference sequence). For the CDR3, the DNA is TGCGCCAGCAGCCAAGGTGTGGGACAGGGGGAAGAAAAACTGTTTTTT. Protein sequence: CASSQGVGQGEEKLFF. Based on the CDR3 plus reference TRBV5-4 and TRBJ1-4, the full variable domain is ETGVTQSPTHLIKTRGQQVTLRCSSQSGHNTVSWYQQALGQGPQFIFQYYREEENGRGNFPPRFSGLQFPNYSSELNVNALELDDSALYLCASSQGVGQGEEKLFFGSGTQLSVL.

The chain recombines TRBV28 with TRBJ2-7; D is tentatively TRBD1 or TRBD2 (5 bases each). CDR1 and CDR2 (germline): MDHEN, SYDVKM. The CDR3 is 14 residues long. V lost 3 bases, J lost 3 bases, and 12 bases lay in between. DNA for the CDR3: TGTGCCAGCAGTTTCCGGGGCTTGGACTACGAGCAGTACTTC. Amino acid sequence: CASSFRGLDYEQYF.

Ten or more counts support this clonotype. The chain couples TRBV4-3 to TRBJ2-7, with TRBD1 matching 7 bases. The V gene end was trimmed by 0 bases and the J gene end by 2 bases; junction bases not matched to a gene: 7. This CDR3 is built from 16 residues. Per the germline V gene, CDR1 is LGHNA and CDR2 is YSLEER. The CDR3 DNA follows: TGCGCCAGCAGCCAAGAGGGCTGGGACAGCACCTACGAGCAGTACTTC. It translates to CASSQEGWDSTYEQYF.

The V and J genes are TRBV2 and TRBJ2-2; 8 positions agree with TRBD1. There are 16 residues in the CDR3. CDR1 SNHLY and CDR2 FYNNEI come from the germline V gene. Trimming cost V 5 bases and J 4 bases; bases outside gene matches: 9. The CDR3 loop is CASSPHTGGGTGELFF. In nucleotides, the CDR3 is TGTGCCAGCAGTCCCCACACAGGGGGAGGCACCGGGGAGCTGTTTTTT.

This clonotype occurred many times. The V gene is TRBV10-3, the J gene TRBJ2-5; a weak D match, TRBD1 (5 bases). This CDR3 is 12 amino acids long. The V end was cut by 4 bases, the J end by 2 bases, with 5 bases between. Germline lookup yields CDR1 ENHRY and CDR2 SYGVKD. The DNA for the CDR3 is TGTGCCATCAGTGGACAGCAAGAGACCCAGTACTTC. Translated, it gives CAISGQQETQYF.

In this sample, this clonotype turned up many times. The V call is TRBV20-1, the J call TRBJ1-5; 8 bases match TRBD1. The germline V gene has CDR1 DFQATT and CDR2 SNEGSKA (reference sequence). Unmatched junction bases numbered 9, after V lost 6 bases and J lost 5 bases. This CDR3 is built from 14 residues. DNA of the CDR3: TGCAGTGCGCTCGGGGCAGGGGGCGATCAGCCCCAGCATTTT. Amino acid sequence: CSALGAGGDQPQHF.

This chain joins TRBV7-9 and TRBJ1-1, with D perhaps matching TRBD1 (5 bases). Trimming stripped 5 bases from V and 1 base from J, with 14 bases between. The CDR3 length is 15 residues. Germline V gene lookup returns CDR1 SEHNR and CDR2 FQNEAQ (reference sequence). The DNA for the CDR3 is TGTGCCAGCAGCCACCGGGACGGATCGAACACTGAAGCTTTCTTT. Its protein product is CASSHRDGSNTEAFF.

As regards this clonotype: Its ends do not fully match the called genes, so a read error is possible. The rearrangement links TRBV29-1 to TRBJ1-1; D call uncertain. Germline CDR1 and CDR2: SQVTM and ANQGSEA. This CDR3 contains 13 residues. The CDR3 loop is CSVEGRRNTEASF. The CDR3 nucleotides are TGCAGCGTTGAAGGTAGGAGGAACACTGAAGCTTCCTTT.

This clonotype was recorded at least ten times. CDR3 DNA sequence: TGCAGTGCCGTGAGTTTCTCGGGAAACACCATATATTTT. The encoded protein is CSAVSFSGNTIYF. The chain is built from TRBV20-1 and TRBJ1-3; D is unclear. V was pared by 6 bases and J by 4 bases, with 13 bases between. The CDR3 has 13 amino acids. Germline CDR1 and CDR2: DFQATT and SNEGSKA (reference sequence).

The CDR3 sequence is CASSYRGWDTQYF. The CDR3 DNA reads as TGTGCCAGCAGTTACAGGGGTTGGGATACGCAGTATTTT. The V gene is TRBV12-3 or TRBV12-4, the J gene TRBJ2-3, with 7 positions matching TRBD1. With V trimmed by 4 bases and J by 6 bases, 4 bases remained unmatched. CDR3 length equals 13 residues.

This chain links TRBV2 with TRBJ2-5; possible D gene TRBD1, 6 bases. CDR1 and CDR2 (germline): SNHLY, FYNNEI. The CDR3 is 12 residues long. Trimming stripped 7 bases from V and 5 bases from J, with 11 bases between. This chain's CDR3 is CASTGQRETQYF. The DNA of the CDR3 is TGTGCCAGCACAGGACAGCGGGAGACCCAGTACTTC.

Note on this clonotype: This clone may be a read error of a much larger clone one base away. The chain links TRBV7-9 to TRBJ1-5; a possible D gene is TRBD1 (5 bases). The CDR3 length is 13 residues. V lost 8 bases and J 1 base, leaving 9 bases between the germline ends. Germline V gives CDR1 SEHNR, CDR2 FQNEAQ (reference sequence). CDR3 residues: CASGGMSNQPQHF. The DNA of the CDR3 is TGTGCCAGCGGGGGGATGAGCAATCAGCCCCAGCATTTT.

This clonotype was found many times. The CDR3 protein is CATRTGDVVYGYTF. CDR3 bases: TGTGCCACCCGGACAGGGGACGTGGTCTATGGCTACACCTTC. The chain has TRBV10-3 and TRBJ1-2, with 9 bases aligning to TRBD1. Germline CDR1 reads ENHRY; CDR2 reads SYGVKD. The CDR3 spans 14 residues. V trimming: 10 bases; J trimming: 4 bases; junction bases outside the gene matches: 10.